This T cell receptor beta chain was identified during a study of T cell changes during pregnancy in multiple sclerosis. Deletions cut 2 bases from V and 1 base from J, with 11 bases between. CDR3 length: 14 amino acids. Per germline, CDR1 GTSNPN and CDR2 SVGIG (reference sequence). This clone was detected once. Data came from immunoSEQ multiplex PCR; TCRdb stores just in-frame clones and leaves some out. Of around 110,000 clones detected, 80% to 95% appear once; the ten largest clones hold around 0.8%. The J gene is TRBJ1-1, the V gene TRBV30; D perhaps matches TRBD1 (5 bases). This sample comprised peripheral blood, obtained in the third trimester of pregnancy. The TCR comes from a female donor in good health, enrolled as a control in a pregnancy study. As DNA, the CDR3 is TGTGCCTGGAGTTGGGCAGGGAAGAACACTGAAGCTTTCTTT. As protein: CAWSWAGKNTEAFF.